The sequence of this TCR beta chain was determined in a study of blood T cell repertoires in COVID-19. In the study overall: The origin of the acute and convalescent COVID-19 samples was the United States, Italy and Spain.

The germline V gene encodes CDR1 SEHNR and CDR2 FQNEAQ (reference sequence). With 5 bases removed from V and 6 bases from J, the gap between germline ends came to 10 bases. The CDR3 extends over 12 amino acids. In the authors' workflow: The assay estimated nucleated cells by amplifying reference gene primers. Libraries were prepared by immunoSEQ multiplex PCR; TCRdb keeps only in-frame clonotypes and omits some of them. Clone size and V and J calls were adopted from that table, with D and trimming inferred from the DNA. This sample yields 200,000 to 250,000 clones, of which 83% are seen a single time; approximately 2.6% belongs to the top ten.

Material for sequencing was peripheral blood. The rearrangement uses TRBV7-9 and TRBJ1-2; the D is unclear. The TCR sequence derives from a woman aged 70-85 years with active or convalescent COVID-19. Here the CDR3 reads CASSLGLNGYTF. The CDR3 DNA is TGTGCCAGCAGCCTTGGACTTAATGGCTACACCTTC.